The 26 T cell receptor beta chains below all came from one sample that was sequenced in a study of T cell responses to AZD1222 COVID-19 vaccine. Some clones are missing from TCRdb's copy, which holds only in-frame ones; the method was immunoSEQ multiplex PCR. The top ten clones hold around 1.9% of a sample with roughly 150,000 clones, roughly nine tenths of them seen once. The specimen comprised peripheral blood, sampled on day 0 of AZD1222 vaccination. These receptors originate from an adult in good health.

The V and J genes are TRBV20-1 and TRBJ1-5; D ambiguous. Germline V gene data show CDR1 as DFQATT and CDR2 as SNEGSKA (reference sequence). The CDR3 totals 14 residues. V dropped 3 bases and J dropped 0 bases, with 9 bases sitting between them. The CDR3 here is CSASASYSNQPQHF. CDR3 nucleotide sequence: TGCAGTGCTAGTGCGAGTTATAGCAATCAGCCCCAGCATTTT.

The genes are TRBV11-2 and TRBJ1-2; a possible D gene is TRBD1 (6 bases). V lost 1 base and J 0 bases, leaving 9 bases between the germline ends. The CDR3 loop spans 15 amino acids. Germline V gene data show CDR1 as SGHAT and CDR2 as FQNNGV. The CDR3 region is CASSLGGRANYGYTF. The DNA of the CDR3 is TGTGCCAGCAGCTTAGGGGGGCGAGCTAACTATGGCTACACCTTC.

The rearrangement joins TRBV5-1 to TRBJ2-7, with 10 bases that match TRBD1. V shed 0 bases and J 3 bases; nucleotides not matched to a gene: 9. CDR3 length: 17 amino acids. Germline V gene data show CDR1 as SGHRS and CDR2 as YFSETQ. The CDR3 loop is CASSLAGRGQGDYEQYF. CDR3 coding DNA: TGCGCCAGCAGCTTGGCCGGCCGCGGACAGGGGGACTACGAGCAGTACTTC.

This CDR3 reads CASSDRGGSGNTIYF. The CDR3 coding sequence is TGTGCCAGCAGTGATCGTGGGGGCTCTGGAAACACCATATATTTT. This rearrangement joins TRBV9 to TRBJ1-3, with a tentative D call TRBD1 (5 bases). The CDR3 is 15 residues long. V was trimmed by 5 bases and J by 0 bases, leaving 12 bases between them. Germline V CDR1 and CDR2: SGDLS, YYNGEE.

For the CDR3, the DNA is TGCGCCAGCAGCCAAGACTCGGGACTTCAGAACACTGAAGCTTTCTTT. This gives the protein CASSQDSGLQNTEAFF. The genes are TRBV4-1 and TRBJ1-1; D is perhaps TRBD1 (5 bases). V lost 0 bases and J lost 1, with 12 bases in between. The germline gives CDR1 MGHRA, CDR2 YSYEKL. The CDR3 runs 16 residues.

This sequence joins TRBV12-3 or TRBV12-4 and TRBJ1-1; D unresolved. This CDR3 is built from 12 residues. V was clipped by 5 bases and J by 4 bases, with 8 bases between them. Written as DNA, the CDR3 is TGTGCCAGCAGTCTAGGCGTCACTGAAGCTTTCTTT. Its translation: CASSLGVTEAFF.

V and J are TRBV5-1 and TRBJ2-5; TRBD2 agrees at 14 bases. Germline V CDR1 and CDR2: SGHRS, YFSETQ. The CDR3 is 18 residues long. The trim removed 0 bases at V and 1 base at J, leaving 5 bases unmatched. The CDR3 region is CASSLGGLAGGSQETQYF. The CDR3 nucleotides read TGCGCCAGCAGCTTGGGTGGACTAGCGGGAGGCTCCCAAGAGACCCAGTACTTC.

This clone was counted once. This rearrangement joins TRBV27 to TRBJ2-3; D is unresolved. Trimming removed 0 bases at V and 2 bases at J, with 6 bases between. CDR1 and CDR2 (germline): MNHEY, SMNVEV (reference sequence). The CDR3 spans 14 residues. This CDR3 reads CASSLSWDTDTQYF. CDR3 DNA sequence: TGTGCCAGCAGTTTATCGTGGGACACAGATACGCAGTATTTT.

This chain uses TRBV27 with TRBJ2-7, with D perhaps matching TRBD1 (5 bases). The CDR3 runs 13 residues. Germline values: CDR1 MNHEY, CDR2 SMNVEV (reference sequence). Trimming pared 3 bases from V and 5 bases from J, leaving 11 bases between. The CDR3 here is CASSFQGLNEQYF. The CDR3 region has the DNA TGTGCCAGCAGTTTTCAGGGTCTCAACGAGCAGTACTTC.

This clone occurred once. A much larger clonotype is one base distant, so this may be a read error. The chain couples TRBV6-4 to TRBJ2-2; TRBD1 is a possible D gene (5 bases). In germline, CDR1 is MRHNA, CDR2 SNTAGT. The CDR3 extends over 13 amino acids. Here the CDR3 reads CASSGTNTRELFF. CDR3 DNA: TGTGCCAGCAGTGGGACAAACACCAGGGAGCTGTTTTTT.

The chain joins TRBV15 to TRBJ1-4; a weak D match, TRBD1 (5 bases). This CDR3 has 17 amino acids. V dropped 3 bases and J dropped 0 bases, with 14 bases sitting between them. The germline gives CDR1 LNHNV, CDR2 YYDKDF (reference sequence). This CDR3 reads CATSRGRQLATNEKLFF. The DNA of the CDR3 is TGTGCCACCAGCAGGGGAAGACAGCTTGCAACTAATGAAAAACTGTTTTTT.

J is TRBJ2-1 and V is TRBV3-1 (or the pseudogene TRBV3-2), with D hard to call. Germline values: CDR1 LGHDT, CDR2 YNNKEL (reference sequence). The ends were cut back, 1 base at V and 4 bases at J, with 14 bases in the middle. This CDR3 has 16 amino acids. CDR3 nucleotides: TGTGCCAGCAGCCAAGCATCATCTGGGAAGTACAATGAGCAGTTCTTC. Its translation is CASSQASSGKYNEQFF.

This chain uses TRBV28 with TRBJ1-2; 10 bases align to TRBD1. Looked up from germline, CDR1 is MDHEN and CDR2 is SYDVKM. The CDR3 is 15 residues long. V trimming: 4 bases; J trimming: 3 bases; junction bases outside the gene matches: 5. The CDR3 DNA reads as TGTGCCAGCAGTTCCTCCGGGACAGGGGACTATGGCTACACCTTC. Its protein is CASSSSGTGDYGYTF.

CDR3 nucleotides: TGTGCCAGCTGTGTAGGCGGCAGGCAAGAGACCCAGTACTTC. Its translation: CASCVGGRQETQYF. The rearrangement joins TRBV27 to TRBJ2-5, with D unclear. This CDR3 contains 14 residues. Trimming pared 8 bases from V and 2 bases from J, leaving 15 bases between. Germline assignment: CDR1 MNHEY and CDR2 SMNVEV (reference sequence).

CDR3 loop: CASSSLDSPYEQYF. The CDR3 DNA sequence: TGTGCCAGCAGTTCCTTGGACAGTCCCTACGAGCAGTACTTC. The chain employs TRBV2 and TRBJ2-7, with D possibly matching TRBD1 (6 bases). Germline values: CDR1 SNHLY, CDR2 FYNNEI. The CDR3 is 14 amino acids. With 5 bases removed from V and 2 bases from J, the gap between germline ends came to 13 bases.

The V and J genes are TRBV27 and TRBJ1-3, with unresolved D. The germline V gene encodes CDR1 MNHEY and CDR2 SMNVEV (reference sequence). V lost 0 bases, J lost 4 bases, and 10 bases lay in between. This CDR3 contains 15 residues. Here the CDR3 reads CASSLSWGAGNTIYF. Written as DNA, the CDR3 is TGTGCCAGCAGTTTATCTTGGGGTGCCGGAAACACCATATATTTT.

DNA of the CDR3: TGTGCCAGCAGCGTAGCGCCGGATCAGCCCCAGCATTTT. It yields the protein CASSVAPDQPQHF. This chain connects TRBV9 to TRBJ1-5; D remains ambiguous. The CDR3 has 13 residues. The germline CDR1 and CDR2 sequences are SGDLS and YYNGEE. Trimming removed 0 bases from V and 5 bases from J, with 6 bases in between.

The V and J genes are TRBV7-8 and TRBJ2-1, with 7 bases that match TRBD2. The CDR3 covers 17 residues. The V and J ends lost 0 bases and 8 bases, in that order; junction bases with no gene match: 13. The germline V gene has CDR1 SGHVS and CDR2 FQNEAQ. The CDR3 is CASSLAEWGEGFYEQFF. The CDR3 nucleotides are TGTGCCAGCAGCTTAGCGGAGTGGGGGGAGGGGTTCTATGAGCAGTTCTTC.

CDR3 sequence (DNA): TGTGCCATCAGTGGCACAGTTTTGTGGGGGGCCAACGTCCTGACTTTC. Translation: CAISGTVLWGANVLTF. The V and J genes are TRBV10-3 and TRBJ2-6; D is ambiguous. Between the trimmed V and J ends, which lost 4 bases and 4 bases, there was a span of 14 bases. Germline CDR1 reads ENHRY; CDR2 reads SYGVKD. The CDR3 sequence is 16 residues long.

The chain combines TRBV11-2 with TRBJ2-5; D not certain. From germline, CDR1 is SGHAT and CDR2 FQNNGV. CDR3 length equals 13 residues. V lost 1 base, J lost 7 bases, and 10 bases lay in between. This CDR3 is CASSLADGWTQYF. The CDR3, as DNA: TGTGCCAGCAGCTTAGCTGACGGTTGGACCCAGTACTTC.

The chain employs TRBV19 and TRBJ2-7; D possibly corresponds to TRBD1 (6 bases). The CDR3 runs 15 residues. The germline V gene encodes CDR1 LNHDA and CDR2 SQIVND (reference sequence). The V end lost 4 bases, the J end lost 5 bases, and 18 bases lay between the germline ends. CDR3 in DNA: TGTGCCAGTAGTACCAGACTGGACAGTAAAAACGAGCAGTACTTC. Translation: CASSTRLDSKNEQYF.

The chain recombines TRBV28 with TRBJ1-5, with D hard to call. The length of the CDR3 is 15 residues. The germline V and J ends were trimmed by 2 bases and 0 bases, with 8 bases remaining between them. The germline V gene has CDR1 MDHEN and CDR2 SYDVKM. CDR3 amino acids: CASSLAPYSNQPQHF. The CDR3 bases are TGTGCCAGCAGTTTAGCGCCTTATAGCAATCAGCCCCAGCATTTT.

A single count supports this clone. V is TRBV29-1 and J is TRBJ2-5, with D unresolved. The CDR3 is made up of 11 amino acids. V was trimmed by 0 bases and J by 6 bases, leaving 5 bases between them. The V gene's germline CDR1 is SQVTM and CDR2 ANQGSEA. This chain's CDR3 is CSVEDAKTQYF. In DNA, the CDR3 is TGCAGCGTTGAAGATGCCAAGACCCAGTACTTC.

The chain uses TRBV4-1 and TRBJ1-6, with D possibly TRBD1 on 5 matching bases. Germline V gene lookup returns CDR1 MGHRA and CDR2 YSYEKL. The ends were cut back, 2 bases at V and 0 bases at J, with 14 bases in the middle. The CDR3 spans 18 residues. The CDR3, as DNA: TGCGCCAGCAGCCAATTCGGGGGAACGAGCTCCTATAATTCACCCCTCCACTTT. Its translation: CASSQFGGTSSYNSPLHF.

The CDR3, as DNA: TGTGCCAGCAGTTACTCGAAAACCTCGGAGGCAGAGACCCAGTACTTC. Translation: CASSYSKTSEAETQYF. The V gene is TRBV6-6, the J gene TRBJ2-5, with D possibly TRBD2 on 5 matching bases. Germline V gene data show CDR1 as MNHNY and CDR2 as SVGAGI (reference sequence). This CDR3 comprises 16 residues. V was clipped by 0 bases and J by 4 bases, with 15 bases between them.

J is TRBJ2-7 and V is TRBV19, with D perhaps TRBD1 (5 bases). Trimming left V 5 bases short and J 5 bases short, with 10 bases between. There are 12 residues in the CDR3. The germline V gene has CDR1 LNHDA and CDR2 SQIVND (reference sequence). The CDR3 spells CASSSSGNEQYF. The CDR3 DNA sequence: TGTGCCAGTAGTTCTTCAGGGAACGAGCAGTACTTC.